Following are 4 T cell receptor beta chains from one sample sequenced in a study of Tregs in tolerant kidney transplant recipients. Profiling relied on immunoSEQ multiplex PCR, and the TCRdb table lists in-frame clones only, not all of them. Here the sample spans under 100,000 clones, around 94% being singletons. Material for sequencing was CD8+ T cells from blood. The receptors were sampled from a human donor in good health.

The count of this clone is one. The chain combines TRBV14 with TRBJ2-5; 12 nucleotides align to TRBD2. V gave up 0 bases and J gave up 5 bases; unmatched junction bases: 7. Germline V CDR1 and CDR2: SGHDN, FVKESK. CDR3 length equals 17 residues. The CDR3 sequence: CASSQDPPLAGGETQYF. The DNA for the CDR3 is TGTGCCAGCAGCCAAGATCCCCCGCTAGCGGGGGGGGAGACCCAGTACTTC.

V usage is TRBV6-6 and J usage is TRBJ2-5; D may be TRBD1 (6 bases). Per germline, CDR1 MNHNY and CDR2 SVGAGI (reference sequence). The CDR3 runs to 13 residues. Trimming removed 7 bases from V and 0 bases from J, with 9 bases in between. The CDR3 loop is CASMDSNQETQYF. CDR3 DNA sequence: TGTGCCAGCATGGACAGTAACCAAGAGACCCAGTACTTC.

The V gene is TRBV9, the J gene TRBJ1-3, with D hard to call. The V end was cut by 0 bases, the J end by 3 bases, with 7 bases between. Germline values: CDR1 SGDLS, CDR2 YYNGEE. The CDR3 spans 14 residues. The CDR3 spells CASSVGIDGNTIYF. The CDR3 DNA reads as TGTGCCAGCAGCGTAGGCATTGATGGAAACACCATATATTTT.

The chain is built from TRBV9 and TRBJ1-2, with a weak D call TRBD1 (5 bases). V lost 4 bases and J lost 8, with 18 bases in between. CDR3 size: 14 residues. Germline values: CDR1 SGDLS, CDR2 YYNGEE. The CDR3 region is CASSSSGGFSGYTF. Written as DNA, the CDR3 is TGTGCCAGCAGCTCCTCCGGGGGGTTCTCGGGCTACACCTTC.